This TCR beta chain was sequenced during a study of CD8+ T cells in alopecia areata. RNA extraction was followed by reverse transcription into cDNA, which acted as the sequencing template. Assay: immunoSEQ multiplex PCR; the TCRdb copy retains only in-frame clones and omits some. The sample lists fewer than 250,000 clones; 50% to 60% were seen once. This clone occurred a few times. CDR3 size: 13 residues. V dropped 5 bases and J dropped 10; count of bases not matched to a gene: 9. Germline loops: CDR1 SQVTM, CDR2 ANQGSEA. The sample's treatment: oral pan-JAK inhibitor, 5-10 mg twice daily. Specimen: CD4+ T cells sorted from blood, collected at week 4, from a patient treated with tofacitinib. The chain is built from TRBV29-1 and TRBJ2-1, with TRBD2 matching over 9 bases. The TCR sequence derives from a human donor with alopecia areata. CDR3 nucleotide sequence: TGCAGCGTTCTTAGCGGGAGCATCAAAGAGCAGTTCTTC. Residues: CSVLSGSIKEQFF.